This T cell receptor (beta chain) comes out of a study of blood T cells in healthy people across ages. Isolating PBMCs gave at least 6 million of these cells per sample. Germline V CDR1 and CDR2: MGHRA, YSYEKL. CDR3 size: 16 residues. With V trimmed by 0 bases and J by 6 bases, 8 bases remained unmatched. Using a J-beta primer mix together with a sample-barcoded 5' primer, a second PCR was run for roughly 6 to 12 cycles. A template-switch adaptor that had 12 random nucleotides put a tag on each cDNA molecule. MiXCR, applied by TCRdb to the 5' RACE reads, yields one record per CDR3 protein. Among fewer than 2 million distinct CDR3 sequences listed, roughly 43% were seen once.

The source material was blood. The clonotype was recovered from a human donor in good health. The rearrangement links TRBV4-1 to TRBJ2-1; 7 bases fit TRBD1. The DNA of the CDR3 is TGCGCCAGCAGCCAAGATGGTCTTCCAGGGGGCAATGAGCAGTTCTTC. As protein: CASSQDGLPGGNEQFF.